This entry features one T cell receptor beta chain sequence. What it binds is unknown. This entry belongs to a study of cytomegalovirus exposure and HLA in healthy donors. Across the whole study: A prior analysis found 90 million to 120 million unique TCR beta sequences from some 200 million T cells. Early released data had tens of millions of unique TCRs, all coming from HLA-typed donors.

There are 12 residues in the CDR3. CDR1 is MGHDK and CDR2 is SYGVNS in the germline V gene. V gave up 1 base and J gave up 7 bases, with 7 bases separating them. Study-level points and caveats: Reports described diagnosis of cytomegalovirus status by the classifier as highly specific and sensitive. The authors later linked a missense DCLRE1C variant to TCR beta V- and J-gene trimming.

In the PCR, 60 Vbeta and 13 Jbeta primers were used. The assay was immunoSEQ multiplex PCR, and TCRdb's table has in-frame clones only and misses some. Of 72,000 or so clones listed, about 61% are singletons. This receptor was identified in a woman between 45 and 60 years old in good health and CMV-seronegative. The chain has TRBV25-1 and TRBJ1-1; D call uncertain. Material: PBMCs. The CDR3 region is CASSELGVEAFF. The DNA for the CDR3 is TGTGCCAGCAGTGAATTGGGAGTTGAAGCTTTCTTT.